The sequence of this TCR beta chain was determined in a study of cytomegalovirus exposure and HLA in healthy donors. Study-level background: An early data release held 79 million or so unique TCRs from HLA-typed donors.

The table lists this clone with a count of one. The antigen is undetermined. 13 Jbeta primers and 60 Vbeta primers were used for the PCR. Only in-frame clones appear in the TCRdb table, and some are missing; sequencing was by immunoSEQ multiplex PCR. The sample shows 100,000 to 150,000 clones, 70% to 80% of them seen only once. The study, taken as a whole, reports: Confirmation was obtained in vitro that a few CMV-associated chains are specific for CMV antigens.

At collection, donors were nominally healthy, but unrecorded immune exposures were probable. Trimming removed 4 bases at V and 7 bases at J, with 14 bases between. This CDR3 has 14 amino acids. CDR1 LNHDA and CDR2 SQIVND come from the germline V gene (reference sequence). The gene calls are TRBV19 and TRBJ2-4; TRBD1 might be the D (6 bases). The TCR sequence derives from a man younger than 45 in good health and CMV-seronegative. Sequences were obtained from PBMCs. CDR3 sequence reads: CASSKTGFLNIQYF. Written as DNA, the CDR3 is TGTGCCAGTAGTAAAACAGGGTTTTTGAACATTCAGTACTTC.